This entry describes one TCR beta chain. Its antigen remains unknown. This entry is derived from a study of OX40 agonist ivuxolimab in advanced cancers. On the study more broadly: The diagnoses of dose-escalation patients were hepatocellular carcinoma, melanoma, renal cell or head and neck cancer. General study points: Researchers did not establish what antigens the expanded peripheral T cells target.

Repertoires were generated with immunoSEQ multiplex PCR, while TCRdb's copy carries only in-frame clones and drops some. This table has more than 100,000 clones, about 93% appearing once. Trimming shortened V by 0 bases and J by 2 bases, and 11 bases separated the two germline ends. From germline, CDR1 is MNHEY and CDR2 SVGAGI. The CDR3 runs 16 residues. This clonotype was obtained from an adult with an advanced solid tumor such as melanoma, head and neck, liver or kidney cancer. The specimen comprised CD4+ or CD8+ T cells sorted from blood, sampled in a trial of the OX40 agonist ivuxolimab. The genes are TRBV6-5 and TRBJ2-1, with D perhaps matching TRBD1 or TRBD2 (5 bases each). As DNA, the CDR3 is TGTGCCAGCAGTTACTCGTCGGGGCCCCCCTACAATGAGCAGTTCTTC. This translates into CASSYSSGPPYNEQFF.